These T cell receptor beta chains were read from a single sample in a study of cytomegalovirus exposure and HLA in healthy donors. The repertoire was sequenced with immunoSEQ multiplex PCR; TCRdb's copy has only in-frame clones and lacks some. This sample's table has 130,000 or so clones. Sequencing was carried out using PBMCs. These TCRs come from a woman in her forties in good health and CMV-seronegative. Both conserved end residues are part of each CDR3. D genes are given only for firm matches.

NA TRBJ1-1 TRBV9 CASSGIQGSNTEAFF TGTGCCAGCAGCGGGATACAGGGTTCGAACACTGAAGCTTTCTTT
NA TRBJ1-1 TRBV18 CASSETAREAFF TGTGCCAGCTCAGAGACAGCTCGGGAAGCTTTCTTT
NA TRBJ1-5 TRBV21-1 CASSKGGRGSFCNQPQHF TGTGCCAGCAGCAAAGGGGGCAGGGGGTCTTTCTGCAATCAGCCCCAGCATTTT
TRBD1 TRBJ1-2 TRBV27 CASSGTGGFSGYTF TGTGCCAGCAGCGGGACAGGGGGCTTTTCTGGCTACACCTTC
NA TRBJ1-1 TRBV19 CASTQRQMNTEAFF TGTGCCAGTACCCAACGACAGATGAACACTGAAGCTTTCTTT
NA TRBJ2-2 TRBV21-1 CAGTWDTGELFF TGTGCCGGGACATGGGACACCGGGGAGCTGTTTTTT
TRBD2 TRBJ2-1 TRBV9 CASSALAGGKNNEQFF TGTGCCAGCAGCGCCCTAGCGGGGGGGAAAAACAATGAGCAGTTCTTC
NA TRBJ1-6 TRBV4-2 CASSQVGHGSTLHF TGTGCCAGCAGCCAAGTCGGACACGGATCAACTCTCCACTTT
TRBD1 TRBJ1-5 TRBV4-2 CASSLQGADQPQHF TGTGCCAGCAGTCTACAGGGGGCGGATCAGCCCCAGCATTTT
NA TRBJ2-3 TRBV7-9 CASSLASQRPTDTQYF TGTGCCAGCAGCTTAGCGTCCCAGCGGCCCACAGATACGCAGTATTTT
NA TRBJ1-2 TRBV7-2 CASSLNREYSGYTF TGTGCCAGCAGCTTAAACAGGGAGTATTCTGGCTACACCTTC
TRBD1 TRBJ1-1 TRBV7-3 CASSLEGAITEAFF TGTGCCAGCAGCTTAGAGGGGGCGATAACTGAAGCTTTCTTT
NA TRBJ2-7 TRBV4-3 CASSHSTGSEQYF TGCGCCAGCAGCCACAGCACAGGGTCCGAGCAGTACTTC
TRBD1 TRBJ1-6 TRBV7-2 CASSLYTLGTGRRSPLHF TGTGCCAGCAGCTTATACACCTTAGGGACAGGGAGACGTTCACCCCTCCACTTT
NA TRBJ2-2 TRBV10-3 CAISPRGGGANTGELFF TGTGCCATCAGCCCACGGGGCGGGGGCGCGAACACCGGGGAGCTGTTTTTT
NA TRBJ1-5 TRBV5-6 CASSLLGAGSNQPQHF TGTGCCAGCAGCTTGTTAGGGGCAGGTAGCAATCAGCCCCAGCATTTT
TRBD1 TRBJ2-2 TRBV7-9 CASRSTGTPNTGELFF TGTGCCAGCAGATCGACAGGGACCCCGAACACCGGGGAGCTGTTTTTT
TRBD2 TRBJ2-5 TRBV7-9 CASSRWSGNQETQYF TGTGCCAGCAGCCGTTGGAGCGGGAACCAAGAGACCCAGTACTTC
TRBD1 TRBJ2-2 TRBV19 CASSTPGTGNTGELFF TGTGCCAGTAGTACCCCCGGGACAGGGAACACCGGGGAGCTGTTTTTT
TRBD1 TRBJ1-2 TRBV7-8 CASSLNRGAYGYTF TGTGCCAGCAGCTTAAACAGGGGAGCCTATGGCTACACCTTC
NA TRBJ1-3 TRBV7-9 CASSTSSSGNTIYF TGTGCCAGCAGCACCTCGAGCTCTGGAAACACCATATATTTT
TRBD1 TRBJ1-3 TRBV27 CASSARQGPSGNTIYF TGTGCCAGCAGTGCACGACAGGGCCCCTCTGGAAACACCATATATTTT
TRBD1 TRBJ1-1 TRBV7-2 CASSLDRGAEAFF TGTGCCAGCAGCCTGGACAGGGGGGCAGAAGCTTTCTTT
TRBD1 TRBJ2-7 TRBV5-6 CASSFRGPPYEQYF TGTGCCAGCAGCTTTAGGGGGCCCCCCTACGAGCAGTACTTC
TRBD2 TRBJ2-5 TRBV5-4 CASSLGRGVQETQYF TGTGCCAGCAGCCTAGGGAGGGGAGTCCAAGAGACCCAGTACTTC
TRBD1 TRBJ1-6 TRBV18 CASSSTGGGNSPLHF TGTGCCAGCTCATCGACAGGGGGTGGAAATTCACCCCTCCACTTT
TRBD1 TRBJ2-6 TRBV6-1 CASSERDRYSGANVLTF TGTGCCAGCAGTGAACGGGACAGATATTCTGGGGCCAACGTCCTGACTTTC
TRBD1 TRBJ1-1 TRBV19 CAAGQGANTEAFF TGTGCGGCGGGACAGGGGGCGAACACTGAAGCTTTCTTT
TRBD2 TRBJ2-5 TRBV28 CASSPGLAEETQYF TGTGCCAGCAGTCCCGGACTAGCCGAAGAGACCCAGTACTTC
NA TRBJ1-5 TRBV7-9 CASGGEGGTGPQHF TGTGCCAGCGGGGGGGAGGGCGGCACGGGGCCCCAGCATTTT
TRBD1 TRBJ1-4 TRBV7-2 CASSLQGVLNEKLFF TGTGCCAGCAGCCTACAGGGGGTGCTGAATGAAAAACTGTTTTTT
NA TRBJ1-2 TRBV6-1 CASHPVGQTNYGYTF TGTGCCAGCCATCCGGTCGGACAGACTAACTATGGCTACACCTTC
NA TRBJ1-4 TRBV7-9 CASSLGGGENEKLFF TGTGCCAGCAGCTTGGGGGGGGGAGAGAATGAAAAACTGTTTTTT
NA TRBJ2-3 TRBV21-1 CASSPSSGVGTDTQYF TGTGCCAGCAGCCCTTCTAGCGGGGTGGGCACAGATACGCAGTATTTT
NA TRBJ1-6 TRBV7-3 CASSLIGGYNSPLHF TGTGCCAGCAGCTTAATCGGGGGCTATAATTCACCCCTCCACTTT
TRBD1 TRBJ2-7 TRBV27 CASRRGQGKYEQYF TGTGCCAGCAGACGAGGACAGGGAAAGTACGAGCAGTACTTC
NA TRBJ2-3 TRBV5-1 CASSPDQAGSWDTQYF TGCGCCAGCAGCCCGGACCAAGCGGGCTCATGGGATACGCAGTATTTT
TRBD1 TRBJ1-3 TRBV7-2 CASRDSRSGNTIYF TGTGCCAGCCGGGACAGTCGCTCTGGAAACACCATATATTTT
NA TRBJ1-1 TRBV2 CASSYQGGTEAFF TGTGCCAGCAGTTATCAGGGAGGTACTGAAGCTTTCTTT
NA TRBJ1-1 TRBV20-1 CSAETTDEAFF TGCAGTGCGGAGACGACGGATGAAGCTTTCTTT
TRBD1 TRBJ1-2 TRBV7-2 CASSLGQGARGYTF TGTGCCAGCAGCTTAGGGCAGGGGGCTAGAGGCTACACCTTC
NA TRBJ1-4 TRBV27 CASSHRAWEREKLFF TGTGCCAGCAGCCACAGAGCATGGGAGCGGGAAAAACTGTTTTTT
TRBD1 TRBJ1-2 TRBV29-1 CSVWGQGKGYTF TGCAGCGTCTGGGGACAGGGGAAGGGCTACACCTTC
NA TRBJ2-2 TRBV9 CASSTTGHITGELFF TGTGCCAGCAGCACTACGGGACATATCACCGGGGAGCTGTTTTTT
NA TRBJ1-2 TRBV5-4 CASSLAGSDYGYTF TGTGCCAGCAGCTTGGCGGGATCGGACTATGGCTACACCTTC